This T cell receptor (beta chain) was observed in a study of cytomegalovirus exposure and HLA in healthy donors. Study-level points and caveats: The only immune exposure information that was available was CMV serostatus. It was shown in a later analysis that HLA-associated TCR beta chains were more clonally expanded than other, equally common chains. Most TCR sequences proved rare, with some public TCRs found in many donors.

Nominal health characterized the donors when sampled, though unrecorded immune exposures were likely. With 3 bases clipped from V and 1 base from J, the junction kept 8 bases outside the gene matches. From germline, CDR1 is MNHEY and CDR2 SMNVEV (reference sequence). The CDR3 loop spans 16 amino acids. PCR employed 60 Vbeta and 13 Jbeta primers. Data came from immunoSEQ multiplex PCR; TCRdb stores just in-frame clones and leaves some out. The sample has some 130,000 clones; about 79% are singletons. On this clone itself: The antigen remains undetermined.

The receptor's source is a man between 18 and 35 years old in good health and CMV-seronegative. The chain couples TRBV27 to TRBJ2-5; the match to TRBD1 covers 7 bases. Sequencing was carried out using PBMCs. The CDR3 DNA reads TGTGCCAGCAGTTTTACAGGGGTAGGAGTCCAAGAGACCCAGTACTTC. Its protein is CASSFTGVGVQETQYF.